This T cell receptor (beta chain) was captured by sequencing in a study of cytomegalovirus exposure and HLA in healthy donors. A word on this clone: No antigen is known for it.

General study points: A highly shared variant cluster was judged a likely technical artifact. The study listed around 150 cytomegalovirus-associated TCR beta chains.

Primers included in the PCR were 60 Vbeta and 13 Jbeta primers. Assay used: immunoSEQ multiplex PCR; TCRdb lists only in-frame clones, some missing. The sample includes about 150,000 clones, roughly three quarters of them seen just once. Input material: PBMCs. The clonotype was recovered from a human donor in good health.

The CDR3 spells CASSLGRARESTDTQYF. The CDR3, as DNA: TGTGCCAGCAGCTTGGGTCGGGCGCGGGAAAGCACAGATACGCAGTATTTT. The chain has TRBV5-5 and TRBJ2-3; tentative D call: TRBD2 (6 bases). The germline CDR1 and CDR2 sequences are SGHKS and YYEKEE (reference sequence). The CDR3 runs 17 residues. V lost 0 bases to trimming and J lost 0 bases, with 14 bases between them.